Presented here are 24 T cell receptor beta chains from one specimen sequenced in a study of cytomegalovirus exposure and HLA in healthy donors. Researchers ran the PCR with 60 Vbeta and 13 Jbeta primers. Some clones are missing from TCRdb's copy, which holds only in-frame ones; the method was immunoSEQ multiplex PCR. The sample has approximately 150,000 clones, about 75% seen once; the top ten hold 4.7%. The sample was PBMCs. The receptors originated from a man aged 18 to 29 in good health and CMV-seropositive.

The CDR3 spells CASSNVEGNTEAFF. The CDR3, as DNA: TGTGCCAGCTCAAATGTTGAGGGGAACACTGAAGCTTTCTTT. The V gene is TRBV18, the J gene TRBJ1-1; D not resolved. V gave up 5 bases and J gave up 1 base, with 11 bases separating them. Germline V gives CDR1 KGHSH, CDR2 LQKENI. The CDR3 runs 14 residues.

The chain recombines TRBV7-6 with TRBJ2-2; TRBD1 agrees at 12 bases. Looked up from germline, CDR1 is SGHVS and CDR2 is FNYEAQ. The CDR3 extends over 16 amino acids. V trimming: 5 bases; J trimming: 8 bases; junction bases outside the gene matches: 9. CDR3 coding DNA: TGTGCCAGCAGCAATTGGGACAGGGGGCGTTTAGGGGAGCTGTTTTTT. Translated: CASSNWDRGRLGELFF. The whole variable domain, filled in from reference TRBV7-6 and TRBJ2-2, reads GAGVSQSPRYKVTKRGQDVALRCDPISGHVSLYWYRQALGQGPEFLTYFNYEAQQDKSGLPNDRFSAERPEGSISTLTIQRTEQRDSAMYRCASSNWDRGRLGELFFGEGSRLTVL.

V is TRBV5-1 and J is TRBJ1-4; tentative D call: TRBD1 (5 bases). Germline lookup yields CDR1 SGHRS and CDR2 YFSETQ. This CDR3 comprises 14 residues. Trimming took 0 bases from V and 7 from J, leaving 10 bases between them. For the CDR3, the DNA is TGCGCCAGCAGCTTGGCCGGTCAGGGTGAAAAACTGTTTTTT. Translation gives CASSLAGQGEKLFF.

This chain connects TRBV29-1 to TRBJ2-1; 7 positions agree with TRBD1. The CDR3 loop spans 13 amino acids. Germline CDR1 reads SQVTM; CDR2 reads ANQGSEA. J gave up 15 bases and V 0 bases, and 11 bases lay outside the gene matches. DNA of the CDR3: TGCAGCGTTGAAGAGGGAGTGGGAAACAGGGGGTTCTTC. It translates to CSVEEGVGNRGFF.

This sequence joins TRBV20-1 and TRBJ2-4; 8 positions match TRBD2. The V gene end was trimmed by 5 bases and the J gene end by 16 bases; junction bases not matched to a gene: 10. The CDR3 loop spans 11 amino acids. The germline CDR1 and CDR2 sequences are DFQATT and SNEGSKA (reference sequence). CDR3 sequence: CSAGAGTRHYF. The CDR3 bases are TGCAGTGCTGGGGCCGGGACTAGACATTACTTC.

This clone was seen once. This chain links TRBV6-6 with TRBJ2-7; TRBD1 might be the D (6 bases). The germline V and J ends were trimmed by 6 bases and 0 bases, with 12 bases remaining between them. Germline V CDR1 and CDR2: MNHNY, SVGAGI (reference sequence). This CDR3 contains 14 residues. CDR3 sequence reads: CASRRQASSYEQYV. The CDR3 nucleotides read TGTGCCAGCAGGCGACAGGCAAGCTCCTACGAGCAGTACGTC.

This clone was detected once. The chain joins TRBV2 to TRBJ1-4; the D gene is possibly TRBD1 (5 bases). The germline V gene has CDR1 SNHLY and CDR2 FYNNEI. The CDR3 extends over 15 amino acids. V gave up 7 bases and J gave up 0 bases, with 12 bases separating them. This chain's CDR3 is CASTLGLATNEKLFF. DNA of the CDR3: TGTGCCAGCACTTTGGGGCTTGCAACTAATGAAAAACTGTTTTTT.

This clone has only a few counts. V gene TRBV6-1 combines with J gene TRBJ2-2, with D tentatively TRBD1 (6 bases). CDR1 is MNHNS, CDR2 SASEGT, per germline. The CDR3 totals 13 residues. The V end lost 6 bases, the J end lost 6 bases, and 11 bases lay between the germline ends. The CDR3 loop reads CASSQQGPGELFF. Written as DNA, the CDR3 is TGTGCCAGCAGCCAACAGGGTCCCGGGGAGCTGTTTTTT.

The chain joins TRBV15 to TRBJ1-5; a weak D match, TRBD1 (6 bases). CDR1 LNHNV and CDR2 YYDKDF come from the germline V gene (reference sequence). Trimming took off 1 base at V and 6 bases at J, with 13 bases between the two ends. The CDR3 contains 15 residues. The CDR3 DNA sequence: TGTGCCACCAGCAGAGTCGGGGGGGCGAGTCAGCCCCAGCATTTT. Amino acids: CATSRVGGASQPQHF.

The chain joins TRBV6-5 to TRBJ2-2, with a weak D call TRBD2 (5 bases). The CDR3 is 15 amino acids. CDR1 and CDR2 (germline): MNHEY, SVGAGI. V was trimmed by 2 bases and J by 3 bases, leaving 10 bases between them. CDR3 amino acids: CASSYTSGDTGELFF. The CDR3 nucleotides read TGTGCCAGCAGTTACACCAGCGGTGACACCGGGGAGCTGTTTTTT.

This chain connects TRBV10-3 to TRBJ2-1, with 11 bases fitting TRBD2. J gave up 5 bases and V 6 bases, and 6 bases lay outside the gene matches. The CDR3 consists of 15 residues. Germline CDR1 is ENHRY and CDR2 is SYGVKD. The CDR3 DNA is TGTGCCATCAGGTCCGGGACTAGCGGAAACAATGAGCAGTTCTTC. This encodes CAIRSGTSGNNEQFF.

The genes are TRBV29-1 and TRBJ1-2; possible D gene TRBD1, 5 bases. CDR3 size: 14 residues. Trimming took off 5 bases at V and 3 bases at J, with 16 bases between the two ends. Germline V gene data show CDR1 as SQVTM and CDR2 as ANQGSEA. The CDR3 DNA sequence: TGCAGCGTTCCGTCGGGGGAAGGGGACTATGGCTACACCTTC. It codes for CSVPSGEGDYGYTF.

The CDR3 DNA reads TGCGCCAGCAGCCTACAGGGGAACAGTGAAAAACTGTTTTTT. It specifies CASSLQGNSEKLFF. The rearrangement uses TRBV5-1 and TRBJ1-4, with 7 nucleotides matching TRBD1. Germline V gene lookup returns CDR1 SGHRS and CDR2 YFSETQ. The CDR3 extends over 14 amino acids. Germline trimming cut 4 bases from V and 7 bases from J; bases unmatched to any gene: 7.

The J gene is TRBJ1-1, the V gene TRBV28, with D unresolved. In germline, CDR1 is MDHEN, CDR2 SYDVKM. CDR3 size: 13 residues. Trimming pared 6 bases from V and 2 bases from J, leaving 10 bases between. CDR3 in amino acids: CASRIAVNTEAFF. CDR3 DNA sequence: TGTGCCAGCAGGATCGCGGTAAACACTGAAGCTTTCTTT. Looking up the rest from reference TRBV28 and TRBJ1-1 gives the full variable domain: DVKVTQSSRYLVKRTGEKVFLECVQDMDHENMFWYRQDPGLGLRLIYFSYDVKMKEKGDIPEGYSVSREKKERFSLILESASTNQTSMYLCASRIAVNTEAFFGQGTRLTVV.

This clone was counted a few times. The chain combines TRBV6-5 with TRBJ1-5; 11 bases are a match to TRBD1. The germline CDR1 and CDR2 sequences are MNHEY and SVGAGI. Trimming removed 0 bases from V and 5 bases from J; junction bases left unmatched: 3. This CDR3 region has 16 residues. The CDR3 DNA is TGTGCCAGCAGTTACTCGAGGACAGGGGGCGATCAGCCCCAGCATTTT. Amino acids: CASSYSRTGGDQPQHF.

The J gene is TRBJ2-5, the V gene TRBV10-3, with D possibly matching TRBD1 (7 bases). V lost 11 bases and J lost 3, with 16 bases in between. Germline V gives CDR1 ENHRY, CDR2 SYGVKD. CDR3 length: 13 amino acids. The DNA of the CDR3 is TGTGCCGTGTCTCCAGGGGGGAAAGAGACCCAGTACTTC. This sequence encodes CAVSPGGKETQYF.

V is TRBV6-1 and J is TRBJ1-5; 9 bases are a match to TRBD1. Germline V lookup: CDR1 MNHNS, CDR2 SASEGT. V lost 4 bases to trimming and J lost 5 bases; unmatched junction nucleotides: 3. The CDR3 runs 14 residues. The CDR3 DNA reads TGTGCCAGCAGTGCGGACAGGGGATATCAGCCCCAGCATTTT. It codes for CASSADRGYQPQHF.

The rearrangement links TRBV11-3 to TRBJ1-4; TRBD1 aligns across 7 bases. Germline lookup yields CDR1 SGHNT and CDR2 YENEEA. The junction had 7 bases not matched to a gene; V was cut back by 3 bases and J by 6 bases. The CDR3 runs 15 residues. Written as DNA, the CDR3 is TGTGCCAGCAGCTTTGGGGACAGATCCGATGAAAAACTGTTTTTT. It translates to CASSFGDRSDEKLFF.

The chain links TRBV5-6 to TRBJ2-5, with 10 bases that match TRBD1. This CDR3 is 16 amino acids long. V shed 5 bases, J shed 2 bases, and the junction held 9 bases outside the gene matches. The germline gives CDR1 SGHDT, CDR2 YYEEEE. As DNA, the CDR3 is TGTGCCAGCAGTTCCTGGGACAGGGGTGATCAAGAGACCCAGTACTTC. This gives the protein CASSSWDRGDQETQYF.

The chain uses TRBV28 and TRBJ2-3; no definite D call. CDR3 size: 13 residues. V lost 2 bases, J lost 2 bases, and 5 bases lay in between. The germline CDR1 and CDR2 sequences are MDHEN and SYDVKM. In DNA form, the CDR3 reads TGTGCCAGCAGTTTACAGGTCACAGATACGCAGTATTTT. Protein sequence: CASSLQVTDTQYF.

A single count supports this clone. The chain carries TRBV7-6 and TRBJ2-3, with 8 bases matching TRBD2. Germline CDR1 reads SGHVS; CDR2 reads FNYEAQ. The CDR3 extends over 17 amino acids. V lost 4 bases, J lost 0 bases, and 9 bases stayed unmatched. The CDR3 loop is CASSSTPAGASTDTQYF. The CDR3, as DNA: TGTGCCAGCAGCTCCACCCCAGCGGGAGCTAGCACAGATACGCAGTATTTT.

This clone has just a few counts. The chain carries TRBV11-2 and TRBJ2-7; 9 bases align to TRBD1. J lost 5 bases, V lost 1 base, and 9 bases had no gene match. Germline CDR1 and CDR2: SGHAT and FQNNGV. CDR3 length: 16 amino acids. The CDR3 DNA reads TGTGCCAGCAGCTTAGTCAAAGGACAGGGGATGCACGAGCAGTACGTC. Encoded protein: CASSLVKGQGMHEQYV.

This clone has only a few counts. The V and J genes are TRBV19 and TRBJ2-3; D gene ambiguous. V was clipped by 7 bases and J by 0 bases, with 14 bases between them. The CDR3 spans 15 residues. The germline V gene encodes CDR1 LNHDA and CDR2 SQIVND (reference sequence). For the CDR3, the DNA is TGTGCCAGTACCCAAGGCAGGCTAAGCACAGATACGCAGTATTTT. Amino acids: CASTQGRLSTDTQYF.

The CDR3 is CASSGIEREYEQYV. The CDR3 region has the DNA TGCGCCAGCAGTGGTATCGAGCGGGAGTACGAGCAGTACGTC. The rearrangement links TRBV10-1 to TRBJ2-7; 8 bases agree with TRBD2. CDR1 and CDR2 (germline): WNHNN, SYGVQD (reference sequence). V was clipped by 4 bases and J by 4 bases; unmatched bases: 6. The CDR3 runs 14 residues.